These 23 T cell receptor beta chains came from one sample sequenced in a study of blood T cell repertoires in COVID-19 (dated by TCRdb to the early 2020s). Library preparation was by the immunoSEQ multiplex PCR assay. The clones in this table, taken by TCRdb from immuneACCESS, are in-frame only. Not every clone is retained; where verified, under half of the shortfall comes from an unresolved V gene, and the cause of the rest is unknown. The sample contains over 200,000 clones, under 90% of them found a single time. The biggest ten clones account for around 9.3% of the sample. The sequencing sample was made of PBMCs or T cells enriched from blood (not recorded which). The receptors originated from a woman in her forties or fifties with acute COVID-19.

This clone appeared a few times. The chain joins TRBV19 to TRBJ1-3; 7 nucleotides agree with TRBD1. V gave up 5 bases and J gave up 2 bases; unmatched junction bases: 3. This CDR3 is 14 amino acids long. From germline, CDR1 is LNHDA and CDR2 SQIVND (reference sequence). CDR3 DNA: TGTGCCAGTAGTCGGGACAGTGCTGGAAACACCATATATTTT. Its protein is CASSRDSAGNTIYF.

The CDR3 DNA reads TGCGCCAGCAGCCAATTGCAGGCGGGGGGGAACACTGAAGCTTTCTTT. It specifies CASSQLQAGGNTEAFF. The chain is built from TRBV4-3 and TRBJ1-1; possibly TRBD1 for D (5 bases). The CDR3 length is 16 residues. Germline V gives CDR1 LGHNA, CDR2 YSLEER. Trimming pared 2 bases from V and 1 base from J, leaving 14 bases between.

This chain uses TRBV6-6 with TRBJ1-1; a possible D gene is TRBD1 (5 bases). This CDR3 region has 18 residues. V was clipped by 5 bases and J by 0 bases, with 22 bases between them. CDR1 is MNHNY and CDR2 is SVGAGI in the germline V gene (reference sequence). The CDR3 loop reads CASSQGSNRFSMNTEAFF. The CDR3 coding sequence is TGTGCCAGCAGTCAGGGCAGTAACAGGTTTTCCATGAACACTGAAGCTTTCTTT.

The V gene is TRBV29-1, the J gene TRBJ2-3; TRBD2 matches at 7 bases. This CDR3 is 14 amino acids long. From germline, CDR1 is SQVTM and CDR2 ANQGSEA. Trimming removed 6 bases from V and 3 bases from J; junction bases left unmatched: 9. The CDR3 DNA is TGCAGCGTCCCCCAAGCGGGGCCTACAGATACGCAGTATTTT. Residues: CSVPQAGPTDTQYF.

The chain uses TRBV3-1 (or the pseudogene TRBV3-2) and TRBJ1-1; 9 bases align to TRBD1. The CDR3 totals 17 residues. Trimming cost V 4 bases and J 3 bases; bases outside gene matches: 12. Germline V gives CDR1 LGHDT, CDR2 YNNKEL (reference sequence). The CDR3 protein is CASSPIGQGLSYTEAFF. DNA for the CDR3: TGTGCCAGCAGCCCTATTGGACAGGGGCTTTCTTACACTGAAGCTTTCTTT.

V is TRBV5-5 and J is TRBJ2-3; no clear D. There are 15 residues in the CDR3. Germline V lookup: CDR1 SGHKS, CDR2 YYEKEE (reference sequence). V lost 1 base to trimming and J lost 0 bases, with 9 bases between them. The CDR3: CASSLILESTDTQYF. The CDR3 region has the DNA TGTGCCAGCAGCTTGATCCTAGAAAGCACAGATACGCAGTATTTT. The variable domain in full, completed from reference TRBV5-5 and TRBJ2-3, reads DAGVTQSPTHLIKTRGQQVTLRCSPISGHKSVSWYQQVLGQGPQFIFQYYEKEERGRGNFPDRFSARQFPNYSSELNVNALLLGDSALYLCASSLILESTDTQYFGPGTRLTVL.

The chain combines TRBV18 with TRBJ1-1; 7 nucleotides agree with TRBD1. The CDR3 runs 16 residues. Germline V gives CDR1 KGHSH, CDR2 LQKENI. V dropped 3 bases and J dropped 0; count of bases not matched to a gene: 7. CDR3 nucleotides: TGTGCCAGCTCACCTACTTCGGGACAGATGAACACTGAAGCTTTCTTT. Translating it yields CASSPTSGQMNTEAFF.

The chain joins TRBV7-9 to TRBJ2-2; 8 positions agree with TRBD1. CDR1 and CDR2 (germline): SEHNR, FQNEAQ (reference sequence). The CDR3 covers 14 residues. With 5 bases clipped from V and 7 bases from J, the junction kept 6 bases outside the gene matches. CDR3 amino acids: CASSPGQGFGELFF. The CDR3 nucleotides read TGTGCCAGCAGCCCAGGACAGGGTTTCGGGGAGCTGTTTTTT.

CDR3 nucleotide sequence: TGTGCCAGCAGCTTACAGGCTAACTATGGCTACACCTTC. Its translation is CASSLQANYGYTF. The V call is TRBV7-2, the J call TRBJ1-2; no definite D call. V gave up 2 bases and J gave up 0 bases, with 4 bases separating them. This CDR3 spans 13 amino acids. Germline V lookup: CDR1 SGHTA, CDR2 FQGNSA. The full variable domain, in which reference TRBV7-2 and TRBJ1-2 provide the parts outside the CDR3, is GAGVSQSPSNKVTEKGKDVELRCDPISGHTALYWYRQSLGQGLEFLIYFQGNSAPDKSGLPSDRFSAERTGGSVSTLTIQRTQQEDSAVYLCASSLQANYGYTFGSGTRLTVV.

The genes are TRBV7-2 and TRBJ2-3; D not certain. V lost 2 bases and J 0 bases, leaving 12 bases between the germline ends. CDR3 length equals 16 residues. The V gene's germline CDR1 is SGHTA and CDR2 FQGNSA. In DNA, the CDR3 is TGTGCCAGCAGCTTATCCGGCGGATATAGCACAGATACGCAGTATTTT. Amino acid sequence: CASSLSGGYSTDTQYF.

The J gene is TRBJ2-7, the V gene TRBV3-1 (or the pseudogene TRBV3-2); 9 positions agree with TRBD1. Germline-derived CDR1 and CDR2 are LGHDT and YNNKEL (reference sequence). The CDR3 consists of 15 residues. Trimming took 6 bases from V and 2 from J; bases not matched to a gene: 8. The CDR3 sequence: CASSSPGQGAYEQYF. CDR3 bases: TGTGCCAGCAGTTCTCCGGGACAGGGTGCCTACGAGCAGTACTTC.

The CDR3 DNA sequence: TGTGCCAGCAGCCCACAGGGTTCCTCCTACGAGCAGTACTTC. This gives the protein CASSPQGSSYEQYF. The chain joins TRBV14 to TRBJ2-7, with D perhaps matching TRBD1 (6 bases). Trimming shortened V by 4 bases and J by 0 bases, and 10 bases separated the two germline ends. The CDR3 is made up of 14 amino acids. From germline, CDR1 is SGHDN and CDR2 FVKESK.

J is TRBJ2-3 and V is TRBV18; 9 nucleotides agree with TRBD2. The CDR3 extends over 17 amino acids. The germline V gene encodes CDR1 KGHSH and CDR2 LQKENI. The V segment lost 0 bases and the J segment 4 bases; nucleotides outside the gene matches: 8. The CDR3 region is CASSPPVISGSADTQYF. The CDR3 region has the DNA TGTGCCAGCTCACCACCCGTTATTAGCGGGAGTGCAGATACGCAGTATTTT.

A single count supports this clone. The rearrangement joins TRBV19 to TRBJ1-5; D not certain. The CDR3 consists of 15 residues. CDR1 is LNHDA and CDR2 is SQIVND in the germline V gene (reference sequence). Trimming stripped 5 bases from V and 0 bases from J, with 11 bases between. Here the CDR3 reads CASSANSYSNQPQHF. As DNA, the CDR3 is TGTGCCAGTAGTGCGAACAGTTATAGCAATCAGCCCCAGCATTTT.

This chain connects TRBV28 to TRBJ1-2; 7 bases align to TRBD1. Trimming removed 8 bases from V and 5 bases from J; junction bases left unmatched: 8. This CDR3 is built from 13 residues. The germline CDR1 and CDR2 sequences are MDHEN and SYDVKM. The CDR3 region is CASSRQGLYGYTF. CDR3 DNA: TGTGCCAGCTCCAGACAGGGCCTATATGGCTACACCTTC.

The J gene is TRBJ2-2, the V gene TRBV7-9; D is ambiguous. With 5 bases removed from V and 4 bases from J, the gap between germline ends came to 8 bases. Germline loops: CDR1 SEHNR, CDR2 FQNEAQ (reference sequence). CDR3 size: 13 residues. CDR3 protein: CASSIQSTGELFF. Here the CDR3 DNA reads TGTGCCAGCAGCATACAGAGCACCGGGGAGCTGTTTTTT. The variable domain in full, with the rest retrieved from reference TRBV7-9 and TRBJ2-2, is DTGVSQNPRHKITKRGQNVTFRCDPISEHNRLYWYRQTLGQGPEFLTYFQNEAQLEKSRLLSDRFSAERPKGSFSTLEIQRTEQGDSAMYLCASSIQSTGELFFGEGSRLTVL.

V is TRBV19 and J is TRBJ1-5; tentatively, D is TRBD1 (5 bases). The CDR3 loop spans 17 amino acids. V lost 5 bases and J lost 4, with 21 bases in between. The V gene's germline CDR1 is LNHDA and CDR2 SQIVND (reference sequence). The CDR3 is CASSLPFKAGSNQPQHF. CDR3 coding DNA: TGTGCCAGTAGTCTGCCCTTCAAGGCAGGGTCTAATCAGCCCCAGCATTTT.

The rearrangement links TRBV24-1 to TRBJ2-1; weak D call: TRBD2 (6 bases). Germline lookup yields CDR1 KGHDR and CDR2 SFDVKD. The CDR3 sequence is 14 residues long. V shed 8 bases and J shed 7 bases, with 17 bases lying between them. The CDR3 protein is CATTGPGVGNEQFF. The CDR3 DNA sequence: TGTGCCACCACCGGACCGGGAGTTGGGAATGAGCAGTTCTTC.

This clone was observed a single time. The chain is built from TRBV12-3 or TRBV12-4 and TRBJ2-7, with TRBD2 matching 7 bases. Trimming at V came to 6 bases and at J to 4 bases, leaving 6 bases not matched to a gene. The CDR3 extends over 13 amino acids. Here the CDR3 reads CASRPGGVYEQYF. In DNA, the CDR3 is TGTGCCAGCAGGCCGGGGGGAGTATACGAGCAGTACTTC.

This sequence joins TRBV5-4 and TRBJ1-4; 8 bases line up with TRBD1. The CDR3 extends over 16 amino acids. J gave up 7 bases and V 2 bases, and 10 bases lay outside the gene matches. CDR1 SGHNT and CDR2 YYREEE come from the germline V gene (reference sequence). The CDR3 loop reads CASSLYGPGQGEKLFF. CDR3 sequence (DNA): TGTGCCAGCAGCTTATACGGCCCCGGACAGGGTGAAAAACTGTTTTTT.

The chain links TRBV5-6 to TRBJ1-5; a weak D match, TRBD1 (5 bases). The V gene's germline CDR1 is SGHDT and CDR2 YYEEEE. The V end was cut by 1 base, the J end by 1 base, with 9 bases between. The length of the CDR3 is 15 residues. The CDR3 sequence is CASSLLGGSNQPQHF. Written as DNA, the CDR3 is TGTGCCAGCAGCTTGCTGGGGGGAAGCAATCAGCCCCAGCATTTT.

This CDR3 reads CAISEPIRGRSYGYTF. The CDR3, as DNA: TGTGCCATCAGTGAGCCTATCAGGGGTAGGAGCTATGGCTACACCTTC. The V call is TRBV10-3, the J call TRBJ1-2, with D possibly TRBD1 on 6 matching bases. The germline CDR1 and CDR2 sequences are ENHRY and SYGVKD. CDR3 length: 16 amino acids. V gave up 2 bases and J gave up 4 bases, with 17 bases separating them.

This clone was detected a few times. V usage is TRBV18 and J usage is TRBJ1-4, with a weak D call TRBD1 (5 bases). The V and J ends lost 0 bases and 7 bases respectively, with 15 bases between them. CDR3 length: 16 amino acids. Germline V gene sequence: CDR1 KGHSH, CDR2 LQKENI. The CDR3 loop reads CASSPPGLRLGEKLFF. The DNA of the CDR3 is TGTGCCAGCTCACCACCGGGACTACGCTTAGGTGAAAAACTGTTTTTT.